This entry concerns a single T cell receptor beta chain. In the authors' workflow: Counts of nucleated cells, estimated from reference gene primer amplification, were obtained. Profiled with immunoSEQ multiplex PCR; TCRdb holds only in-frame clones, not every one. D and trimming were read from the DNA, whereas the V and J calls and clone size are those reported in that table. Of a few hundred thousand clones listed, roughly 84% are singletons. The CDR3 is 17 amino acids. The germline V gene encodes CDR1 MGHDK and CDR2 SYGVNS. Trimming left V 1 base short and J 0 bases short, with 15 bases between. This sample was included in a study of blood T cell repertoires in COVID-19. Overall study context: Nucleic acid was either cDNA or gDNA, and it came from T cells, B-cell-depleted T cells, or PBMCs.

Sequenced input: peripheral blood. V is TRBV25-1 and J is TRBJ1-1; perhaps TRBD1 as D (6 bases). The TCR originated in a man aged 45 to 65 with active or convalescent COVID-19. CDR3 bases: TGTGCCAGCAGTGAATCCGTGGACAGTCTCATGAACACTGAAGCTTTCTTT. Protein sequence: CASSESVDSLMNTEAFF.